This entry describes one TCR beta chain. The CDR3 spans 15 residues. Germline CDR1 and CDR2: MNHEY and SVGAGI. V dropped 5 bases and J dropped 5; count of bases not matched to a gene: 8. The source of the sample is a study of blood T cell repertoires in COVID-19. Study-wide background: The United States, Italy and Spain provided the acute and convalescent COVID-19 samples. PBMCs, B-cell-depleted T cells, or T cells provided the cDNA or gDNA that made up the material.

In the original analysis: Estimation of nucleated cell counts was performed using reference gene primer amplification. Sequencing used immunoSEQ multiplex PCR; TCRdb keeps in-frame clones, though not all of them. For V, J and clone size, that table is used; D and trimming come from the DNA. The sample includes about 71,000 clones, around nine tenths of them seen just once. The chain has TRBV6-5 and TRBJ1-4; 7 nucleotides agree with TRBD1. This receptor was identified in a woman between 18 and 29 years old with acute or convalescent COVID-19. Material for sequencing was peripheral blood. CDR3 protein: CASSKRGTENEKLFF. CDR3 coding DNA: TGTGCCAGCAGTAAAAGAGGGACAGAGAATGAAAAACTGTTTTTT.